This T cell receptor (beta chain) was identified during a study of blood T cells in healthy people across ages. The sample holds a few counts of this clonotype. Its matching antigen is unknown. Deletions cut 5 bases from V and 4 bases from J, with 18 bases between. Germline lookup yields CDR1 SGHTA and CDR2 FQGNSA. CDR3 length: 15 residues. Study outcomes and limitations: Researchers deemed the diversity estimates from one million T cells underestimates.

The use of a sample-barcoded 5' primer and a J-beta primer mix characterized a second PCR of about 7 to 12 cycles. From the 5' RACE reads, TCRdb called clonotypes with MiXCR, one entry per CDR3 protein. The sample has approximately 800,000 distinct CDR3 sequences, roughly 50% seen once. Samples each yielded at least 6 micrograms of total RNA. Sequencing was carried out using blood. The chain joins TRBV7-2 to TRBJ2-7, with D perhaps matching TRBD1 or TRBD2 (5 bases each). The clonotype originates from a man aged 80 or over in good health. CDR3 residues: CASSQGVGPNYEQYF. CDR3 in DNA: TGTGCCAGCAGCCAAGGTGTGGGACCTAATTACGAGCAGTACTTC. Looking up the rest from reference TRBV7-2 and TRBJ2-7 gives the full variable domain: GAGVSQSPSNKVTEKGKDVELRCDPISGHTALYWYRQSLGQGLEFLIYFQGNSAPDKSGLPSDRFSAERTGGSVSTLTIQRTQQEDSAVYLCASSQGVGPNYEQYFGPGTRLTVT.